These T cell receptor beta chains were read from a single sample in a study of blood T cells in healthy people across ages. TCRdb called the 5' RACE reads again in MiXCR, with one record for every CDR3 protein. The table has fewer than 2,000,000 distinct CDR3 sequences, about 39% seen once. Sequenced input: blood. All receptors derive from a human donor in good health. Both conserved end residues are part of each CDR3. D genes are given only for firm matches. Not every row has a clone size; where given, it reads once, few, many or a size class.

>-|TRBJ2-7|TRBV7-2|many
TGTGCCAGCAGCTTGAACGCCGGGGGCTACGAGCAGTACTTC
CASSLNAGGYEQYF
>TRBD2|TRBJ2-3|TRBV6-5|-
TGTGCCAGCAGTTACTCGATCAGCGGGGGGAGCACAGATACGCAGTATTTT
CASSYSISGGSTDTQYF
>TRBD1|TRBJ1-5|TRBV7-8|-
TGTGCCAGCAGCTTAGCTAATGTGACAGGGGCCAGCAATCAGCCCCAGCATTTT
CASSLANVTGASNQPQHF
>-|TRBJ2-6|TRBV10-3|-
TGTGCCATCCGCGGGCCCAGCTCTGGGGCCAACGTCCTGACTTTC
CAIRGPSSGANVLTF
>TRBD2|TRBJ2-3|TRBV29-1|-
TGCAGCGTTGATGGAGCGGGGGGTTACACAGATACGCAGTATTTT
CSVDGAGGYTDTQYF
>-|TRBJ1-2|TRBV6-2/TRBV6-3|-
TGTGCCAGCAGCTACGCGGATTTAGAGGCCCTAAGTTGGGGCTACACCTTC
CASSYADLEALSWGYTF
>TRBD1|TRBJ1-1|TRBV29-1|few
TGCAGCGTTCTATGGCAGGGGGAGACTGAAGCTTTCTTT
CSVLWQGETEAFF
>-|TRBJ1-2|TRBV29-1|few
TGCAGCTCCTCCAGGGGTAATGGCTACACCTTC
CSSSRGNGYTF
>-|TRBJ1-1|TRBV7-8|few
TGTGCCAGCAGCTTAGCGATTCGCACTGAAGCTTTCTTT
CASSLAIRTEAFF
>TRBD2|TRBJ2-7|TRBV4-1|-
TGCGCCAGCAGCCAAGTCCCTCCCGGGGGGGACCTCTACGAGCAGTACTTC
CASSQVPPGGDLYEQYF
>-|TRBJ1-1|TRBV25-1|-
TGTGCCAGCCGCGGGGCCGGTTGGGACACTGAAGCTTTCTTT
CASRGAGWDTEAFF
>-|TRBJ2-4|TRBV20-1|-
TGCAGTGCTAGAGCTTGGGGGGCGGACAAAAACATTCAGTACTTC
CSARAWGADKNIQYF
>-|TRBJ1-2|TRBV11-2|few
TGTGCCAGCAGCTATTATGGGGATAGTTACTATGGCTACACCTTC
CASSYYGDSYYGYTF
>TRBD2|TRBJ2-5|TRBV7-6|few
TGTGCCAGCAGCTTAGCGGGAGCGACTAGCGGGCAAGAGACCCAGTACTTC
CASSLAGATSGQETQYF
>TRBD1|TRBJ2-1|TRBV28|-
TGTGCCAGCAGCAGGGGGACAGGGGGCGCGGATGAGCAGTTCTTC
CASSRGTGGADEQFF
>TRBD1|TRBJ2-2|TRBV7-2|-
TGTGCCAGCAGCCCAATGAACAGGGGGAAGAACACCGGGGAGCTGTTTTTT
CASSPMNRGKNTGELFF
>TRBD2|TRBJ2-1|TRBV28|-
TGTGCCAGCAGCGAAGCGGGGGCCCCGGAGAATGAGCAGTTCTTC
CASSEAGAPENEQFF
>-|TRBJ1-4|TRBV20-1|-
TGCAGTGTTTTCGGGAGCAGCGCAACTAATGAAAAACTGTTTTTT
CSVFGSSATNEKLFF